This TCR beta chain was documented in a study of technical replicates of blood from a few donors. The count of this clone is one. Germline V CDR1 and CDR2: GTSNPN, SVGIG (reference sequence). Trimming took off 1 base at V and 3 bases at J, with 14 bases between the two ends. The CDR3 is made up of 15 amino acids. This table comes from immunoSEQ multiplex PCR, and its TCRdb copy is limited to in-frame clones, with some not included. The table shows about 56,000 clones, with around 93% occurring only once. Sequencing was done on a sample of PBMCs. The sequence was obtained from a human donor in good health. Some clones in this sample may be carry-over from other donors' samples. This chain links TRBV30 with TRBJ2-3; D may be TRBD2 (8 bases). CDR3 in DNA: TGTGCCTGGAGTGGGGTAGCGGGACAGACAGATACGCAGTATTTT. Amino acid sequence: CAWSGVAGQTDTQYF.